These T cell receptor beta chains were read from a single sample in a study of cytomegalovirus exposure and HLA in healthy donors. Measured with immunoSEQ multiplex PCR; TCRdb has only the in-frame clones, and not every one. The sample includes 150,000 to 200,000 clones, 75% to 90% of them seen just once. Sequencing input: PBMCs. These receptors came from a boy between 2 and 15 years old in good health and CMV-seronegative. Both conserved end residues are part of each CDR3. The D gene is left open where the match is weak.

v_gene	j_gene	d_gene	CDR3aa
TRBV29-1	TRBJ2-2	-	CSVGAGPRTGELFF
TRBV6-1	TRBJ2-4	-	CASSEGPGNIQYF
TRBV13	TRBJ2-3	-	CASTTSGEGVGTDTQYF
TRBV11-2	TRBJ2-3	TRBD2	CASSLDYGRTDTQYF
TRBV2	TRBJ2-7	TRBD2	CASSGLASEQYF
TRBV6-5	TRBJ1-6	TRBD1	CASSYSARGRSPLHF
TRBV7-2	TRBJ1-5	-	CASSFTTREPQHF
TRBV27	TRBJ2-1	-	CASSSSPTRNQEQFF
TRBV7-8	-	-	CASSFSYEQYF
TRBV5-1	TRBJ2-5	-	CASSLGGTQETQYF
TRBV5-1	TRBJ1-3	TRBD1	CASSLGGTGAAEDTIYF
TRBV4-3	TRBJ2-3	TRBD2	CASSQDSGRADTDTQYF
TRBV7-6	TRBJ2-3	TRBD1	CASRLTPGQGLHTQYF
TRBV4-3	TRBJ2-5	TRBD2	CASSQGNSGSEAQYF
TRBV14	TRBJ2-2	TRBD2	CASSQDTGGAGGELFF
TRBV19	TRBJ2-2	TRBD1	CASSSQQLMTGGLNTGELFF
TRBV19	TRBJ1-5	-	CASSIVEGGFQPQHF